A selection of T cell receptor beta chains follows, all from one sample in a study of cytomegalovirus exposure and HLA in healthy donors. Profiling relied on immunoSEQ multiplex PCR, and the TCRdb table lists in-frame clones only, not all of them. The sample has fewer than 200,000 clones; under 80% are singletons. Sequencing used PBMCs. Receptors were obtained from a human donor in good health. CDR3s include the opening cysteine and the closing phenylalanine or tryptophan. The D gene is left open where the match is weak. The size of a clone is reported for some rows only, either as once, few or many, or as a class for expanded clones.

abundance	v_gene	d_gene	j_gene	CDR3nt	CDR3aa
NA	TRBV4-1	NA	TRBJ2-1	TGCGCCAGCCAACGGACACAAAATAGCTACAATGAGCAGTTCTTC	CASQRTQNSYNEQFF
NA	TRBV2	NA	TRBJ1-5	TGTGCCAGCAGTCCCCAGGGTAGGCAGCCCCAGCATTTT	CASSPQGRQPQHF
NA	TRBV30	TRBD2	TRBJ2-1	TGTGCCTGGAACCGCGGGGGGGCCCGGAATGAGCAGTTCTTC	CAWNRGGARNEQFF
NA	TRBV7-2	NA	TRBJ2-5	TGTGCCAGCAGCTTAGATTCGGGTAGCGGCCAAGAGACCCAGTACTTC	CASSLDSGSGQETQYF
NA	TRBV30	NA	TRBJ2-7	TGTGCCTGGAGTGTACGAATTTCGAGTTTGACCTACGAGCAGTACTTC	CAWSVRISSLTYEQYF
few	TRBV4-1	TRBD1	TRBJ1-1	TGCGCCAGCAGCCAAGATCGAAGGACAGGGTGGAACACTGAAGCTTTCTTT	CASSQDRRTGWNTEAFF
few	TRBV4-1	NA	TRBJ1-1	TGCGCCAGCAGCCAAGCCGTCAACACTGAAGCTTTCTTT	CASSQAVNTEAFF
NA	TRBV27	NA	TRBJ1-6	TGTGCCAGCAGAAGCTTAAGCACCTATAATTCACCCCTCCACTTT	CASRSLSTYNSPLHF
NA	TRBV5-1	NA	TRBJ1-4	TGCGCCAGCAGCTTTTCGGGGGACCCGAGGACTAATGAAAAACTGTTTTTT	CASSFSGDPRTNEKLFF
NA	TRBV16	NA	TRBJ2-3	TGTGCCAGCAGCCTCACGAAGGGGACAGATACGCAGTATTTT	CASSLTKGTDTQYF
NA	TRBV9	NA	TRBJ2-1	TGTGCCAGCAGCACCTTAGCGGCTAGCTCCTACAATGAGCAGTTCTTC	CASSTLAASSYNEQFF
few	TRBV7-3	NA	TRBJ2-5	TGTGCCAGCAGCTTGCTGGGGAGGGAGACCCAGTACTTC	CASSLLGRETQYF
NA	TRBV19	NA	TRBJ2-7	TGTGCCAGTAGTATGGGACAAAACTACGAGCAGTACTTC	CASSMGQNYEQYF
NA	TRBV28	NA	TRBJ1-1	TGTGCCAGCAGTTCGCTCCTACGTGGACACCTGAACACTGAAGCTTTCTTT	CASSSLLRGHLNTEAFF
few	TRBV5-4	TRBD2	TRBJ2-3	TGTGCCAGCAACCGGGGGGTAAGCACAGATACGCAGTATTTT	CASNRGVSTDTQYF
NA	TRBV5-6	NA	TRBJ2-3	TGTGCCAGCAGCTTGGGGCTAGACGAAGATACGCAGTATTTT	CASSLGLDEDTQYF
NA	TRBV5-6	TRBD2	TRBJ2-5	TGTGCCAGCAGCAGCAGACTAGCGGGGGCCCAAGAGACCCAGTACTTC	CASSSRLAGAQETQYF
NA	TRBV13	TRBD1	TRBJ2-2	TGTGCCAGCAGCCCCCGACAGGGAAGGGGCACCGGGGAGCTGTTTTTT	CASSPRQGRGTGELFF
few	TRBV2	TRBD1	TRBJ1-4	TGTGCCAGCAGTGAAATCGCCACGGGACAGCCAAATGAAAAACTGTTTTTT	CASSEIATGQPNEKLFF
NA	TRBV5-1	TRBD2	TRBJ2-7	TGCGCCAGCAGCCCTCGACTAGCGGGGAGCGAGCAGTACTTC	CASSPRLAGSEQYF
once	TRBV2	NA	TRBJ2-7	TGTGCCAGCAGTGATGGCGGGACAGCCTACGAGCAGTACTTC	CASSDGGTAYEQYF
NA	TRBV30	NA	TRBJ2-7	TGTGCCTGGAGTGGCCAGGGTGACGAGCAGTACTTC	CAWSGQGDEQYF
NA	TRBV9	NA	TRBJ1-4	TGTGCCAGCAGCCCCTTACGGGGTCTATCGGGATCTAATGAAAAACTGTTTTTT	CASSPLRGLSGSNEKLFF
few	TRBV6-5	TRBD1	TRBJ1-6	TGTGCCAGCAGAAGACAGGGGGCGCGGTCACCCCTCCACTTT	CASRRQGARSPLHF
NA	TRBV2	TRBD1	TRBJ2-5	TGTGCCAGCCTCGGGACAGAGAGGACGAAGACCCAGTACTTC	CASLGTERTKTQYF
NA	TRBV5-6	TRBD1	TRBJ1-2	TGTGCCAGCAGCCCGGGACAGCTCTATGGCTACACCTTC	CASSPGQLYGYTF
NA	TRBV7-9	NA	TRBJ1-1	TGTGCCAGCAGGTATCCGACAGGCAAGAACACTGAAGCTTTCTTT	CASRYPTGKNTEAFF